The 28 T cell receptor beta chains in this list originate from one sample, sequenced in a study of neurological immune-mediated disorders. One entry per CDR3 protein results from TCRdb running MiXCR on the 5' RACE reads. The data contain some 65,000 distinct CDR3 sequences, 3.5% to 4.5% of them seen just once; the ten biggest clones take up just over 2.5%. Sequenced input: PBMCs. These receptors all come from a man over 45 with multiple sclerosis.

This clonotype showed up many times. This rearrangement joins TRBV15 to TRBJ2-3; possibly TRBD1 for D (5 bases). This CDR3 comprises 13 residues. Germline CDR1 and CDR2: LNHNV and YYDKDF (reference sequence). Trimming shortened V by 4 bases and J by 7 bases, and 12 bases separated the two germline ends. The CDR3 bases are TGTGCCACCAGCAAGCAAGGGGTGAATACGCAGTATTTT. Protein: CATSKQGVNTQYF.

In its sample, this clonotype was seen many times. The chain links TRBV18 to TRBJ1-2; 9 nucleotides align to TRBD1. Losses at the gene ends were 3 bases for V and 8 bases for J; bases not matched to a gene: 4. CDR1 is KGHSH, CDR2 LQKENI, per germline. The CDR3 spans 13 residues. The CDR3 spells CASSPTGGGGYTF. As DNA, the CDR3 is TGTGCCAGCTCACCGACAGGGGGAGGAGGCTACACCTTC.

This clonotype was seen more than once but under ten times. The genes are TRBV6-1 and TRBJ2-7; D uncertain. Trimming shortened V by 8 bases and J by 3 bases, and 8 bases separated the two germline ends. The germline V gene encodes CDR1 MNHNS and CDR2 SASEGT. This CDR3 has 11 amino acids. This CDR3 reads CASLRIYEQYF. CDR3 DNA: TGTGCCAGCCTCCGGATCTACGAGCAGTACTTC.

Many counts were recorded for this clonotype. The chain employs TRBV20-1 and TRBJ1-2; TRBD1 matches at 7 bases. CDR3 length equals 14 residues. The V gene's germline CDR1 is DFQATT and CDR2 SNEGSKA (reference sequence). CDR3 residues: CSCLGDSINYGYTF. The CDR3 DNA is TGCAGCTGCTTAGGGGACAGTATTAACTATGGCTACACCTTC.

This clonotype was found many times. The V call is TRBV3-1, the J call TRBJ2-3; 9 bases agree with TRBD1. Germline V gives CDR1 LGHDT, CDR2 YNNKEL (reference sequence). Trimming took 2 bases from V and 3 from J; bases not matched to a gene: 12. The CDR3 runs to 18 residues. In DNA form, the CDR3 reads TGTGCCAGCAGCCAACCGGGAACAGGGGGCCCCGGGACAGATACGCAGTATTTT. This translates into CASSQPGTGGPGTDTQYF.

This sequence joins TRBV7-7 and TRBJ1-1, with a tentative D call TRBD1 (5 bases). The ends were cut back, 5 bases at V and 1 base at J, with 14 bases in the middle. The germline V gene encodes CDR1 SSHAT and CDR2 FNYEAQ (reference sequence). The CDR3 spans 15 residues. CDR3 nucleotide sequence: TGTGCCAGCAGCCCACGGTTCAGGGAGAACACTGAAGCTTTCTTT. Translated: CASSPRFRENTEAFF. Full variable domain (outside the CDR3, taken from reference TRBV7-7 and TRBJ1-1): GAGVSQSPRYKVTKRGQDVTLRCDPISSHATLYWYQQALGQGPEFLTYFNYEAQPDKSGLPSDRFSAERPEGSISTLTIQRTEQRDSAMYRCASSPRFRENTEAFFGQGTRLTVV.

This clonotype has a count of ten or more. Mismatch with germline at one junction end may stem from a read error. The rearrangement links TRBV4-1 to TRBJ1-5; no clear D. The CDR3 spans 13 residues. Germline V gene lookup returns CDR1 MGHRA and CDR2 YSYEKL. CDR3 sequence (DNA): TGCGCCAGCAGCATAGCAGTCGCAAGGCCCCAGAATTTT. The encoded protein is CASSIAVARPQNF.

The table lists this clonotype with many counts. V gene TRBV7-8 combines with J gene TRBJ1-1; D remains ambiguous. Trimming took 5 bases from V and 4 from J, leaving 14 bases between them. CDR3 length equals 14 residues. Looked up from germline, CDR1 is SGHVS and CDR2 is FQNEAQ. DNA of the CDR3: TGTGCCAGCAGCACCTCAGGATTAGTCACTGAAGCTTTCTTT. It encodes CASSTSGLVTEAFF. Supplemented by reference TRBV7-8 and TRBJ1-1, the full variable domain reads GAGVSQSPRYKVAKRGQDVALRCDPISGHVSLFWYQQALGQGPEFLTYFQNEAQLDKSGLPSDRFFAERPEGSVSTLKIQRTQQEDSAVYLCASSTSGLVTEAFFGQGTRLTVV.

This clonotype was counted many times. At one end the junction does not follow the germline gene, possibly because of a read error. The chain has TRBV29-1 and TRBJ1-2; TRBD1 matches at 7 bases. The germline V gene has CDR1 SQVTM and CDR2 ANQGSEA. The CDR3 has 14 residues. CDR3 region: CSVEGGTANYGYTF. The CDR3 DNA is TGCAGCGTGGAAGGAGGGACAGCAAACTATGGCTACACCTTC.

This clonotype was seen ten or more times. A read error may account for a junction end that differs from germline. The chain links TRBV12-3 or TRBV12-4 to TRBJ1-6; possibly TRBD1 for D (5 bases). The CDR3 is 14 amino acids. The DNA for the CDR3 is TGTGCCAGCAGGCGACAGCGTTCAGGTTCACCCCTCAACTTT. This encodes CASRRQRSGSPLNF.

This clonotype has at least ten counts. The chain combines TRBV5-6 with TRBJ1-5; the D is unclear. CDR3 length: 16 residues. V was trimmed by 1 base and J by 1 base, leaving 12 bases between them. The germline gives CDR1 SGHDT, CDR2 YYEEEE. CDR3 sequence: CASSLKNAGSNQPQHF. As DNA, the CDR3 is TGTGCCAGCAGCTTGAAAAATGCGGGGAGCAATCAGCCCCAGCATTTT.

In its sample, this clonotype was seen many times. This chain joins TRBV5-1 and TRBJ2-3, with 9 bases that match TRBD1. The CDR3 consists of 15 residues. The germline CDR1 and CDR2 sequences are SGHRS and YFSETQ. The ends lost 0 bases at V and 4 bases at J; junction bases unmatched: 3. CDR3 coding DNA: TGCGCCAGCAGCTTGGCGGGACAGGGCTCAGATACGCAGTATTTT. It yields the protein CASSLAGQGSDTQYF. Drawing the rest from reference TRBV5-1 and TRBJ2-3, the complete variable domain is KAGVTQTPRYLIKTRGQQVTLSCSPISGHRSVSWYQQTPGQGLQFLFEYFSETQRNKGNFPGRFSGRQFSNSRSEMNVSTLELGDSALYLCASSLAGQGSDTQYFGPGTRLTVL.

This clonotype was seen many times. V is TRBV5-1 and J is TRBJ2-5, with a possible D match to TRBD1 (6 bases). From germline, CDR1 is SGHRS and CDR2 YFSETQ. The germline V and J ends were trimmed by 3 bases and 4 bases, with 16 bases remaining between them. The CDR3 spans 15 residues. CDR3 sequence: CASSSRQGRGETQYF. Written as DNA, the CDR3 is TGCGCCAGCAGCTCCCGTCAGGGGCGCGGAGAGACCCAGTACTTC.

The sample holds many counts of this clonotype. The rearrangement links TRBV20-1 to TRBJ1-5; D gene ambiguous. CDR1 is DFQATT and CDR2 is SNEGSKA in the germline V gene (reference sequence). The length of the CDR3 is 14 residues. The V end was cut by 3 bases, the J end by 1 base, with 10 bases between. The CDR3 bases are TGCAGTGCTAGTCTCGACGGGAGCAATCAGCCCCAGCATTTT. This translates into CSASLDGSNQPQHF.

This clonotype was counted ten times or more. V usage is TRBV7-2 and J usage is TRBJ2-2; 7 bases are shared with TRBD1. The CDR3 is 20 amino acids. Germline CDR1 is SGHTA and CDR2 is FQGNSA. J lost 3 bases, V lost 5 bases, and 21 bases had no gene match. DNA for the CDR3: TGTGCCAGCAGCCCCCTTTTCGGCAGGGGGAATTTCTGGGACACCGGGGAGCTGTTTTTT. Translating gives CASSPLFGRGNFWDTGELFF.

This clonotype was seen at least ten times. The gene calls are TRBV7-9 and TRBJ2-2, with a possible D match to TRBD1 (5 bases). The CDR3 consists of 15 residues. V shed 4 bases and J shed 0 bases, with 9 bases lying between them. Per the germline V gene, CDR1 is SEHNR and CDR2 is FQNEAQ (reference sequence). The DNA for the CDR3 is TGTGCCAGCAGCTCTAAGACAGCGAACACCGGGGAGCTGTTTTTT. This sequence encodes CASSSKTANTGELFF.

This clonotype was seen many times. The chain employs TRBV5-1 and TRBJ1-2, with D tentatively TRBD1 (6 bases). The CDR3 has 15 amino acids. Germline lookup yields CDR1 SGHRS and CDR2 YFSETQ. Trimming stripped 1 base from V and 1 base from J, with 11 bases between. The CDR3 DNA follows: TGCGCCAGCAGCTTGAGGACAGAGCTTAACTATGGCTACACCTTC. Its translation is CASSLRTELNYGYTF. Based on the CDR3 plus reference TRBV5-1 and TRBJ1-2, the full variable domain is KAGVTQTPRYLIKTRGQQVTLSCSPISGHRSVSWYQQTPGQGLQFLFEYFSETQRNKGNFPGRFSGRQFSNSRSEMNVSTLELGDSALYLCASSLRTELNYGYTFGSGTRLTVV.

This clonotype came up many times. V is TRBV29-1 and J is TRBJ1-1; 7 nucleotides match TRBD1. Per germline, CDR1 SQVTM and CDR2 ANQGSEA. The CDR3 is made up of 14 amino acids. The V gene end was trimmed by 3 bases and the J gene end by 1 base; junction bases not matched to a gene: 5. The CDR3 here is CSVDDRVSNTEAFF. The DNA of the CDR3 is TGCAGCGTTGACGACAGGGTGTCGAACACTGAAGCTTTCTTT.

This clonotype was seen at least ten times. The V call is TRBV15, the J call TRBJ2-1; the D gene could be TRBD1 or TRBD2 (5 bases each). The CDR3 has 16 amino acids. From germline, CDR1 is LNHNV and CDR2 YYDKDF (reference sequence). V was clipped by 5 bases and J by 9 bases, with 23 bases between them. CDR3 loop: CATSQSWGSGAFEQFF. CDR3 bases: TGTGCCACCAGCCAGAGTTGGGGGAGTGGGGCATTTGAGCAGTTCTTC.

This clonotype was picked up many times. The genes are TRBV12-3 or TRBV12-4 and TRBJ2-4, with 8 bases aligning to TRBD1. V shed 5 bases and J 3 bases; nucleotides not matched to a gene: 0. There are 13 residues in the CDR3. The CDR3 DNA follows: TGTGCCAGCAGTACAGGGGGCAAAAACATTCAGTACTTC. Translated, it gives CASSTGGKNIQYF.

Many counts were recorded for this clonotype. The chain recombines TRBV5-6 with TRBJ2-3; TRBD2 is a possible D gene (6 bases). CDR1 is SGHDT and CDR2 is YYEEEE in the germline V gene. With 5 bases removed from V and 3 bases from J, the gap between germline ends came to 13 bases. The CDR3 has 14 residues. This CDR3 reads CASRRRGGTDTQYF. The CDR3 DNA reads as TGTGCCAGCAGGCGGAGGGGAGGTACAGATACGCAGTATTTT.

In this sample, this clonotype turned up a few times. The rearrangement uses TRBV18 and TRBJ1-1; TRBD1 might be the D (5 bases). Per the germline V gene, CDR1 is KGHSH and CDR2 is LQKENI. This CDR3 is 13 amino acids long. V was pared by 5 bases and J by 0 bases, with 7 bases between. The CDR3: CASSWGVNTEAFF. The CDR3 region has the DNA TGTGCCAGCTCATGGGGGGTGAACACTGAAGCTTTCTTT.

This clonotype was observed many times. A much larger clone lies a single base off, so this may be a read error. The chain recombines TRBV12-3 or TRBV12-4 with TRBJ2-3, with D unresolved. This CDR3 is 11 amino acids long. V was clipped by 7 bases and J by 8 bases, with 10 bases between them. CDR3 in amino acids: CASKSVGTQYF. DNA of the CDR3: TGTGCCAGCAAATCAGTGGGTACGCAGTATTTT.

At least ten counts were recorded for this clonotype. The rearrangement joins TRBV5-1 to TRBJ1-5; 7 bases match TRBD1. V shed 1 base, J shed 6 bases, and the junction held 7 bases outside the gene matches. This CDR3 is built from 15 residues. CDR1 and CDR2 (germline): SGHRS, YFSETQ. The DNA of the CDR3 is TGCGCCAGCAGCTTGACCACAGGGGTCGCTCAGCCCCAGCATTTT. It codes for CASSLTTGVAQPQHF.

This clonotype was counted only a few times. The chain has TRBV5-6 and TRBJ2-1; TRBD2 matches at 9 bases. V shed 0 bases, J shed 8 bases, and the junction held 6 bases outside the gene matches. Germline loops: CDR1 SGHDT, CDR2 YYEEEE. CDR3 length: 15 amino acids. The CDR3: CASSLAGRGGHEQFF. In DNA, the CDR3 is TGTGCCAGCAGCTTGGCAGGGCGGGGGGGCCATGAGCAGTTCTTC.

In this sample, this clonotype turned up many times. The CDR3: CASSPRKGRSNQPQHF. In DNA form, the CDR3 reads TGTGCCAGCAGTCCCCGGAAGGGCAGGAGCAATCAGCCCCAGCATTTT. The V and J genes are TRBV12-3 or TRBV12-4 and TRBJ1-5; D remains ambiguous. Trimming removed 5 bases from V and 1 base from J, with 15 bases in between. This CDR3 is 16 amino acids long.

This clonotype showed up many times. The genes are TRBV7-9 and TRBJ1-6, with TRBD1 matching 10 bases. The CDR3 consists of 15 residues. The ends lost 1 base at V and 14 bases at J; junction bases unmatched: 8. CDR1 is SEHNR and CDR2 is FQNEAQ in the germline V gene (reference sequence). CDR3 sequence: CASSLGDRGTMALHF. DNA for the CDR3: TGTGCCAGCAGCTTAGGGGACAGGGGAACGATGGCCCTCCACTTT. Together with reference TRBV7-9 and TRBJ1-6, the CDR3 gives the full variable domain: DTGVSQNPRHKITKRGQNVTFRCDPISEHNRLYWYRQTLGQGPEFLTYFQNEAQLEKSRLLSDRFSAERPKGSFSTLEIQRTEQGDSAMYLCASSLGDRGTMALHFGNGTRLTVT.

This clonotype was recorded at least ten times. Germline is not matched at one junction end, which may reflect a read error. The CDR3 sequence is CSAIPSGRGNQPQNF. The DNA for the CDR3 is TGCAGTGCTATCCCGTCGGGTCGCGGCAATCAGCCCCAGAATTTT. The chain joins TRBV20-1 to TRBJ1-5; D ambiguous. Germline CDR1 reads DFQATT; CDR2 reads SNEGSKA (reference sequence). This CDR3 spans 15 amino acids.